What follows are 25 T cell receptor beta chains derived from one specimen sequenced in a study of T cell repertoires in cytomegalovirus infection. In TCRdb, the reads were re-called with MiXCR into one record per CDR3 protein. The data hold 200,000 or so distinct CDR3 sequences, with about 20% observed a single time. Specimen: PBMCs. Receptor source: a human donor in good health (CMV status not recorded). Some clones in this sample may be carry-over from other donors' samples.

This clonotype appeared a few times. The V gene is TRBV11-2, the J gene TRBJ2-7; TRBD1 might be the D (6 bases). CDR1 and CDR2 from the germline V gene are SGHAT and FQNNGV. CDR3 size: 14 residues. Trimming took off 5 bases at V and 1 base at J, with 12 bases between the two ends. In DNA, the CDR3 is TGTGCCAGCAGCGAAGGGACACTTTCCTACGAGCAGTACTTC. It codes for CASSEGTLSYEQYF.

Comments on this clonotype: This may arise from a read error, as a much more abundant clone is one base away. V and J are TRBV6-5 and TRBJ2-5; 9 bases fit TRBD1. Germline CDR1 MNHEY, CDR2 SVGAGI. Losses at the gene ends were 2 bases for V and 9 bases for J; bases not matched to a gene: 10. There are 15 residues in the CDR3. The CDR3 reads CASSYTWTGDQPQYF. The CDR3 DNA reads TGTGCCAGCAGTTACACCTGGACAGGGGATCAGCCCCAGTACTTC.

This clonotype was observed many times. This sequence joins TRBV7-2 and TRBJ2-7, with D hard to call. This CDR3 is 12 amino acids long. V dropped 5 bases and J dropped 3 bases, with 8 bases sitting between them. Germline V gene lookup returns CDR1 SGHTA and CDR2 FQGNSA. CDR3 in DNA: TGTGCCAGCAGCCCCCCCGACTACGAGCAGTACTTC. This codes for CASSPPDYEQYF.

Only a few counts were recorded for this clonotype. V usage is TRBV4-3 and J usage is TRBJ2-3, with a tentative D call TRBD2 (6 bases). This CDR3 contains 16 residues. From germline, CDR1 is LGHNA and CDR2 YSLEER. V dropped 2 bases and J dropped 6 bases, with 18 bases sitting between them. CDR3 in amino acids: CASSQLGGSFPDTQYF. The CDR3, as DNA: TGCGCCAGCAGCCAACTTGGGGGGAGCTTCCCGGATACGCAGTATTTT.

This clonotype has a handful of counts. The CDR3 region has the DNA TGTGCCAGTAGGGATGCAGGGCAAACCGGGGAGCTGTTTTTT. Translation gives CASRDAGQTGELFF. The V call is TRBV19, the J call TRBJ2-2; weak D call: TRBD1 (5 bases). The CDR3 runs 14 residues. The germline gives CDR1 LNHDA, CDR2 SQIVND (reference sequence). With 6 bases removed from V and 5 bases from J, the gap between germline ends came to 13 bases.

This clonotype has more than one count but fewer than ten. DNA of the CDR3: TGCGCCAGCAGTCCTATCACCGAGATGGGACGGCCACAAGAGACCCAGTACTTC. As protein: CASSPITEMGRPQETQYF. The chain uses TRBV23-1 and TRBJ2-5, with D perhaps assigned TRBD1 or TRBD2 (5 bases each). TRBV23-1 is recorded as an ORF, its role being uncertain. CDR3 length: 18 residues. V was cut by 4 bases and J by 2 bases, with 23 bases left in between.

The chain has TRBV20-1 and TRBJ1-5; a possible D gene is TRBD1 (5 bases). The CDR3 length is 14 residues. V gave up 5 bases and J gave up 0 bases, with 11 bases separating them. The V gene's germline CDR1 is DFQATT and CDR2 SNEGSKA (reference sequence). CDR3 in amino acids: CSAGGLNSNQPQHF. The CDR3 region has the DNA TGCAGTGCTGGGGGACTTAATAGCAATCAGCCCCAGCATTTT.

This clonotype was picked up many times. The chain combines TRBV12-5 with TRBJ1-5; D is possibly TRBD1 (5 bases). V lost 9 bases and J 7 bases, leaving 13 bases between the germline ends. This CDR3 is 12 amino acids long. From germline, CDR1 is LGHNT and CDR2 FRNRAP. CDR3 coding DNA: TGTGCTAGCCCCAGGGCCCGACAGCCCCAGCATTTT. It codes for CASPRARQPQHF.

This clonotype was recorded a few times. The V and J genes are TRBV6-1 and TRBJ2-7, with D unresolved. The CDR3 has 13 amino acids. The germline V gene has CDR1 MNHNS and CDR2 SASEGT. V gave up 0 bases and J gave up 4 bases, with 7 bases separating them. The CDR3 DNA reads TGTGCCAGCAGTGAAGCTTTTGGTTACGAGCAGTACTTC. This codes for CASSEAFGYEQYF.

The chain couples TRBV6-1 to TRBJ2-7, with 11 bases identical to TRBD1. Germline V lookup: CDR1 MNHNS, CDR2 SASEGT. This CDR3 spans 13 amino acids. V lost 5 bases and J lost 8; bases outside the gene matches: 5. The CDR3 bases are TGTGCCAGCAGTAGGGGGACAGGGGGAAAGCAGTACTTC. Protein product: CASSRGTGGKQYF.

This clonotype was found a few times. The V call is TRBV2, the J call TRBJ2-6; D gene ambiguous. Germline CDR1 SNHLY, CDR2 FYNNEI. V was cut by 3 bases and J by 5 bases, with 5 bases left in between. This CDR3 is built from 13 residues. The CDR3 sequence: CASSEIRANVLTF. The CDR3 nucleotides are TGTGCCAGCAGTGAGATACGGGCCAACGTCCTGACTTTC.

This clonotype was observed a few times. The gene calls are TRBV27 and TRBJ2-1, with D uncertain. Germline loops: CDR1 MNHEY, CDR2 SMNVEV (reference sequence). The CDR3 covers 15 residues. V lost 1 base to trimming and J lost 0 bases, with 7 bases between them. The CDR3 nucleotides read TGTGCCAGCAGTTTATGGGCAGGCTCCTACAATGAGCAGTTCTTC. Translating gives CASSLWAGSYNEQFF.

This clonotype occurred a few times. The genes are TRBV20-1 and TRBJ1-1, with D uncertain. The V end was cut by 5 bases, the J end by 1 base, with 14 bases between. This CDR3 has 14 amino acids. CDR1 and CDR2 (germline): DFQATT, SNEGSKA (reference sequence). The CDR3 here is CSARGVSRNTEAFF. In nucleotides, the CDR3 is TGCAGTGCTCGAGGCGTCTCCCGGAACACTGAAGCTTTCTTT.

The genes are TRBV6-1 and TRBJ2-7; D is ambiguous. Germline V gives CDR1 MNHNS, CDR2 SASEGT. Trimming stripped 4 bases from V and 3 bases from J, with 4 bases between. The CDR3 loop spans 11 amino acids. CDR3 sequence: CASSVDYEQYF. The CDR3 nucleotides read TGTGCCAGCAGTGTAGACTACGAGCAGTACTTC.

This clonotype showed up just a few times. This chain uses TRBV27 with TRBJ1-2; D is perhaps TRBD1 (5 bases). V dropped 1 base and J dropped 0 bases, with 12 bases sitting between them. Per germline, CDR1 MNHEY and CDR2 SMNVEV (reference sequence). The CDR3 runs 16 residues. The CDR3, as DNA: TGTGCCAGCAGTTTATACCAGGGACCCCCTAACTATGGCTACACCTTC. This sequence encodes CASSLYQGPPNYGYTF.

The genes are TRBV5-1 and TRBJ2-2; TRBD1 might be the D (7 bases). The CDR3 extends over 15 amino acids. In germline, CDR1 is SGHRS, CDR2 YFSETQ. Trimming removed 4 bases at V and 5 bases at J, with 15 bases between. CDR3 nucleotide sequence: TGCGCCAGCAGCCGTCCAGGGGGGTCAACCGGGGAGCTGTTTTTT. Its protein is CASSRPGGSTGELFF.

Comments on this clonotype: Given a much more abundant clone one base away, this may be a read error. The V gene is TRBV12-3 or TRBV12-4, the J gene TRBJ2-1; no firm D call. CDR3 length equals 13 residues. The CDR3 protein is CVSSLMFGREQFF. The DNA of the CDR3 is TGTGTCAGCAGTTTAATGTTCGGCAGGGAGCAGTTCTTC.

This clonotype was picked up many times. This chain links TRBV7-9 with TRBJ2-2; 8 bases agree with TRBD1. The germline CDR1 and CDR2 sequences are SEHNR and FQNEAQ (reference sequence). The CDR3 has 15 residues. J was trimmed by 4 bases and V by 5 bases; bases with no gene match: 6. CDR3 nucleotide sequence: TGTGCCAGCAGCCCAGACAGGGGCGCCACCGGGGAGCTGTTTTTT. It yields the protein CASSPDRGATGELFF.

This clonotype was counted at least ten times. The chain recombines TRBV7-2 with TRBJ1-2; tentatively, D is TRBD1 (6 bases). This CDR3 region has 14 residues. The germline V gene encodes CDR1 SGHTA and CDR2 FQGNSA. The V and J ends lost 1 base and 2 bases respectively, with 8 bases between them. CDR3 sequence reads: CASSLDRANYGYTF. CDR3 nucleotides: TGTGCCAGCAGCTTAGACAGGGCGAACTATGGCTACACCTTC.

This clonotype was detected many times. The chain recombines TRBV7-8 with TRBJ1-1; possibly TRBD1 for D (5 bases). Germline V gene sequence: CDR1 SGHVS, CDR2 FQNEAQ. With 5 bases removed from V and 2 bases from J, the gap between germline ends came to 15 bases. This CDR3 contains 15 residues. CDR3 nucleotides: TGTGCCAGCAGCCAGCCGCGGGGACTAAACACTGAAGCTTTCTTT. Encoded protein: CASSQPRGLNTEAFF.

The rearrangement uses TRBV5-4 and TRBJ1-2; D ambiguous. This CDR3 comprises 17 residues. Germline CDR1 is SGHNT and CDR2 is YYREEE (reference sequence). Between the trimmed V and J ends, which lost 1 base and 2 bases, there was a span of 18 bases. CDR3 nucleotides: TGTGCCAGCAGCTTGCTGCTGGACGCCCTTGAGAACTATGGCTACACCTTC. The encoded protein is CASSLLLDALENYGYTF.

V gene TRBV10-3 combines with J gene TRBJ1-1; D is unresolved. Germline CDR1 reads ENHRY; CDR2 reads SYGVKD. The CDR3 covers 12 residues. Trimming shortened V by 6 bases and J by 0 bases, and 5 bases separated the two germline ends. The CDR3 spells CAIRDMNTEAFF. DNA for the CDR3: TGTGCCATCAGAGACATGAACACTGAAGCTTTCTTT.

The sample holds a few counts of this clonotype. This rearrangement joins TRBV12-3 or TRBV12-4 to TRBJ2-5; 7 bases are a match to TRBD2. The CDR3 spans 17 residues. Germline trimming cut 5 bases from V and 0 bases from J; bases unmatched to any gene: 12. The CDR3 DNA sequence: TGTGCCAGCAGTCGGGCCCTGGGAGGGACCTACCAAGAGACCCAGTACTTC. It is translated as CASSRALGGTYQETQYF.

The gene calls are TRBV7-9 and TRBJ2-5; weak D call: TRBD1 (5 bases). The CDR3 length is 14 residues. CDR1 and CDR2 (germline): SEHNR, FQNEAQ (reference sequence). V was clipped by 5 bases and J by 2 bases, with 12 bases between them. The CDR3 protein is CASSATGKQETQYF. Written as DNA, the CDR3 is TGTGCCAGCAGCGCCACAGGAAAACAAGAGACCCAGTACTTC.

This clonotype showed up just a few times. The rearrangement uses TRBV5-1 and TRBJ1-5, with 7 nucleotides matching TRBD1. The CDR3 sequence is 14 residues long. V was pared by 5 bases and J by 1 base, with 3 bases of the junction left unmatched. Germline-derived CDR1 and CDR2 are SGHRS and YFSETQ. The CDR3 DNA follows: TGCGCCAGCAGGGAGACAGGGAGCAATCAGCCCCAGCATTTT. Its translation is CASRETGSNQPQHF.